This TCR beta chain appears in the sequencing data of a study of cytomegalovirus exposure and HLA in healthy donors. Turning to the study itself: One earlier analysis, a look at roughly 180 million T cells, found approximately 120 million unique TCR beta sequences.

The PCR had 60 Vbeta and 13 Jbeta primers. The data were produced by immunoSEQ multiplex PCR, yet TCRdb's version contains in-frame clones alone and is incomplete. This repertoire comprises 100,000 to 150,000 clones; its ten largest clones make up more than 0.9%. The length of the CDR3 is 12 residues. V lost 6 bases to trimming and J lost 9 bases; unmatched junction nucleotides: 5. In germline, CDR1 is MDHEN, CDR2 SYDVKM. The sequenced sample consisted of PBMCs. V gene TRBV28 combines with J gene TRBJ2-1; 7 nucleotides agree with TRBD1. The origin of this receptor is a man younger than 35 in good health and CMV-seronegative. The CDR3 here is CASRRGTVEQFF. The CDR3 DNA follows: TGTGCCAGCAGACGTGGGACAGTTGAGCAGTTCTTC.